Presented here are 18 T cell receptor beta chains from one specimen sequenced in a study of blood T cell repertoires in COVID-19. Measured with immunoSEQ multiplex PCR; TCRdb has only the in-frame clones, and not every one. Of about 54,000 clones detected, roughly nine tenths appear once; the ten largest clones hold about 8.6%. Sequencing was carried out using peripheral blood. These receptors all come from a woman between 35 and 50 years old with active COVID-19.

The chain carries TRBV9 and TRBJ1-4; D not resolved. Trimming removed 4 bases at V and 0 bases at J, with 10 bases between. There are 15 residues in the CDR3. Germline V gives CDR1 SGDLS, CDR2 YYNGEE. Here the CDR3 reads CASSSRVTTNEKLFF. In DNA form, the CDR3 reads TGTGCCAGCAGCTCCCGGGTCACAACTAATGAAAAACTGTTTTTT.

The sample holds one count of this clone. The gene calls are TRBV7-3 and TRBJ1-6, with D perhaps TRBD1 (5 bases). This CDR3 region has 16 residues. The V end lost 6 bases, the J end lost 4 bases, and 16 bases lay between the germline ends. Germline V gene sequence: CDR1 SGHTA, CDR2 FQGTGA. For the CDR3, the DNA is TGTGCCAGCAGGGGACTCGGGACGTTGTATAATTCACCCCTCCACTTT. Encoded protein: CASRGLGTLYNSPLHF.

This clone was recorded once. The V gene is TRBV19, the J gene TRBJ2-2; TRBD1 aligns across 8 bases. CDR1 and CDR2 from the germline V gene are LNHDA and SQIVND (reference sequence). Losses at the gene ends were 4 bases for V and 5 bases for J; bases not matched to a gene: 6. The CDR3 sequence is 15 residues long. CDR3 protein: CASSTQGETTGELFF. CDR3 sequence (DNA): TGTGCCAGTAGTACACAGGGGGAAACTACCGGGGAGCTGTTTTTT.

The gene calls are TRBV5-1 and TRBJ2-7, with D possibly being TRBD2 (5 bases). Germline assignment: CDR1 SGHRS and CDR2 YFSETQ. The V end lost 2 bases, the J end lost 5 bases, and 17 bases lay between the germline ends. This CDR3 contains 15 residues. The CDR3 spells CASSLNSPGVHEQYF. As DNA, the CDR3 is TGCGCCAGCAGCTTAAATTCCCCCGGGGTTCACGAGCAGTACTTC.

This chain connects TRBV19 to TRBJ1-5; no clear D. V was clipped by 6 bases and J by 2 bases, with 8 bases between them. Germline-derived CDR1 and CDR2 are LNHDA and SQIVND (reference sequence). The CDR3 has 13 residues. CDR3 in DNA: TGTGCCAGTAGCCAACTCGGCAATCAGCCCCAGCATTTT. Amino acid sequence: CASSQLGNQPQHF.

The chain carries TRBV19 and TRBJ2-1; 12 nucleotides line up with TRBD2. CDR1 LNHDA and CDR2 SQIVND come from the germline V gene (reference sequence). Germline trimming cut 5 bases from V and 6 bases from J; bases unmatched to any gene: 2. The CDR3 covers 14 residues. This CDR3 is CASSRTSGVNEQFF. CDR3 nucleotides: TGTGCCAGTAGTCGGACTAGCGGGGTCAATGAGCAGTTCTTC.

Only one count was recorded for this clone. The genes are TRBV4-1 and TRBJ2-5; TRBD2 matches at 11 bases. CDR3 length: 17 residues. The ends lost 4 bases at V and 4 bases at J; junction bases unmatched: 11. CDR1 is MGHRA and CDR2 is YSYEKL in the germline V gene. DNA of the CDR3: TGCGCCAGCAGCCCGATTCCTATAGCGGGGGGGCCAGAGACCCAGTACTTC. Protein sequence: CASSPIPIAGGPETQYF.

This clone appeared a single time. For the CDR3, the DNA is TGTGCCAGCAGTGAACACGGCTACGAGCAGTACTTC. Translation: CASSEHGYEQYF. The gene calls are TRBV6-1 and TRBJ2-7; D remains unclear. The CDR3 has 12 amino acids. V was shortened by 2 bases and J by 3 bases, with 5 bases between the two germline ends. CDR1 and CDR2 (germline): MNHNS, SASEGT.

The V call is TRBV25-1, the J call TRBJ2-3, with D perhaps matching TRBD1 (5 bases). This CDR3 has 15 residues. CDR1 is MGHDK, CDR2 SYGVNS, per germline. Trimming pared 1 base from V and 2 bases from J, leaving 10 bases between. The CDR3 here is CASSESLTDTDTQYF. DNA of the CDR3: TGTGCCAGCAGTGAATCCCTGACAGACACAGATACGCAGTATTTT.

A single count supports this clone. The chain has TRBV7-3 and TRBJ2-1; 10 bases align to TRBD2. V lost 4 bases and J lost 9; bases outside the gene matches: 6. The V gene's germline CDR1 is SGHTA and CDR2 FQGTGA. This CDR3 is built from 14 residues. CDR3 nucleotides: TGTGCCAGCAGCTCAGCGGGGGGGCCGGGTGAGCAGTTCTTC. Its translation is CASSSAGGPGEQFF.

This chain links TRBV6-4 with TRBJ1-4, with a weak D call TRBD1 (5 bases). CDR1 and CDR2 from the germline V gene are MRHNA and SNTAGT. Trimming pared 2 bases from V and 4 bases from J, leaving 11 bases between. This CDR3 is built from 15 residues. The CDR3 nucleotides read TGTGCCAGCAGTGACCTTCGGGGGGTTAATGAAAAACTGTTTTTT. This encodes CASSDLRGVNEKLFF.

The chain employs TRBV7-2 and TRBJ2-2; 11 bases line up with TRBD2. J lost 4 bases, V lost 10 bases, and 8 bases had no gene match. The V gene's germline CDR1 is SGHTA and CDR2 FQGNSA. CDR3 length: 15 amino acids. CDR3: CATTLAGVITGELFF. CDR3 DNA: TGTGCCACCACACTAGCGGGGGTGATCACCGGGGAGCTGTTTTTT. Looking up the rest from reference TRBV7-2 and TRBJ2-2 gives the full variable domain: GAGVSQSPSNKVTEKGKDVELRCDPISGHTALYWYRQSLGQGLEFLIYFQGNSAPDKSGLPSDRFSAERTGGSVSTLTIQRTQQEDSAVYLCATTLAGVITGELFFGEGSRLTVL.

The J gene is TRBJ1-1, the V gene TRBV4-2; D may be TRBD1 (5 bases). CDR1 is LGHNA and CDR2 is YNFKEQ in the germline V gene. The length of the CDR3 is 14 residues. V gave up 3 bases and J gave up 1 base, with 9 bases separating them. CDR3 in amino acids: CASSQPGGNTEAFF. CDR3 in DNA: TGTGCCAGCAGCCAGCCGGGGGGGAACACTGAAGCTTTCTTT.

The chain couples TRBV15 to TRBJ1-1, with unresolved D. There are 13 residues in the CDR3. Germline V gene lookup returns CDR1 LNHNV and CDR2 YYDKDF (reference sequence). Trimming removed 8 bases at V and 1 base at J, with 11 bases between. The CDR3: CATAPYSNTEAFF. As DNA, the CDR3 is TGTGCCACCGCTCCCTATTCGAACACTGAAGCTTTCTTT.

The V and J genes are TRBV9 and TRBJ2-1; 14 bases map to TRBD2. This CDR3 contains 17 residues. From germline, CDR1 is SGDLS and CDR2 YYNGEE. Trimming cost V 4 bases and J 8 bases; bases outside gene matches: 11. The CDR3 DNA reads as TGTGCCAGCAGCCCCACACCGGGACTAGCGGGGGAACATGAGCAGTTCTTC. Translating gives CASSPTPGLAGEHEQFF.

The chain couples TRBV6-4 to TRBJ1-6; 8 bases map to TRBD1. This CDR3 comprises 14 residues. The ends lost 4 bases at V and 7 bases at J; junction bases unmatched: 3. Germline V gene sequence: CDR1 MRHNA, CDR2 SNTAGT. CDR3 amino acids: CASSVGTGNSPLHF. The CDR3 DNA is TGTGCCAGCAGTGTTGGGACAGGCAATTCACCCCTCCACTTT.

This clone showed up just a few times. This rearrangement joins TRBV16 to TRBJ1-5; the match to TRBD1 covers 9 bases. J was trimmed by 1 base and V by 6 bases; bases with no gene match: 7. Germline-derived CDR1 and CDR2 are KGHSY and FQNENV. CDR3 length equals 16 residues. The chain's CDR3 is CASSTGTGTSNQPQHF. The CDR3, as DNA: TGTGCCAGCAGTACCGGGACAGGGACGAGCAATCAGCCCCAGCATTTT. The full variable domain, with the rest looked up from reference TRBV16 and TRBJ1-5, is GEEVAQTPKHLVRGEGQKAKLYCAPIKGHSYVFWYQQVLKNEFKFLISFQNENVFDETGMPKERFSAKCLPNSPCSLEIQATKLEDSAVYFCASSTGTGTSNQPQHFGDGTRLSIL.

The chain has TRBV7-9 and TRBJ2-3, with 8 positions matching TRBD2. Germline loops: CDR1 SEHNR, CDR2 FQNEAQ (reference sequence). After removal of 5 bases from V and 4 bases from J, the junction contained 11 bases not matched to a gene. The CDR3 is 16 amino acids. CDR3 residues: CASSVYGGVLADTQYF. The CDR3 DNA reads as TGTGCCAGCAGCGTGTACGGGGGGGTATTGGCAGATACGCAGTATTTT.